The sequence of this T cell receptor (beta chain) was determined in a study of T cell responses to AZD1222 COVID-19 vaccine. V was pared by 3 bases and J by 8 bases, with 8 bases of the junction left unmatched. This CDR3 region has 13 residues. Germline CDR1 reads GTSNPN; CDR2 reads SVGIG (reference sequence). Produced via immunoSEQ multiplex PCR; TCRdb's table is partial and in-frame only. The sample includes roughly 120,000 clones, about 90% of them seen just once. The chain couples TRBV30 to TRBJ1-2; TRBD1 agrees at 8 bases. Here the sequenced sample was peripheral blood, taken on day 0 of AZD1222 vaccination. This receptor was identified in an adult in good health. The chain's CDR3 is CAWSADRAKGYTF. CDR3 DNA: TGTGCCTGGAGCGCGGACAGGGCAAAAGGCTACACCTTC. Drawing the rest from reference TRBV30 and TRBJ1-2, the complete variable domain is SQTIHQWPATLVQPVGSPLSLECTVEGTSNPNLYWYRQAAGRGLQLLFYSVGIGQISSEVPQNLSASRPQDRQFILSSKKLLLSDSGFYLCAWSADRAKGYTFGSGTRLTVV.